This TCR beta chain was profiled in a study of cytomegalovirus exposure and HLA in healthy donors. This CDR3 region has 17 residues. From germline, CDR1 is MGHRA and CDR2 YSYEKL. Trimming took off 0 bases at V and 0 bases at J, with 15 bases between the two ends. PCR amplification relied on 60 Vbeta primers (plus 13 Jbeta primers). Assay: immunoSEQ multiplex PCR; the TCRdb copy retains only in-frame clones and omits some. The top ten hold around 6.6% of the sample, which has some 150,000 clones, approximately 79% seen once. This clone was recorded once. The target antigen is unknown. Study-wide points: Beyond CMV serostatus, there was no information to go on about immune exposure.

The TCR comes from a woman between 50 and 59 years old in good health and CMV-seropositive. Input material: PBMCs. The rearrangement links TRBV4-1 to TRBJ2-7; TRBD1 is a possible D gene (6 bases). CDR3 in DNA: TGCGCCAGCAGCCAAGAACCGAACCGGGACAACTCCTACGAGCAGTACTTC. Its protein is CASSQEPNRDNSYEQYF.